This entry describes one T cell receptor (beta chain). Its cognate antigen is unknown. Documented treatment: roughly 11-day PBMC culture with coronavirus spike peptide pools or control peptides (ViraFEST assay). The data stem from a study of vaccination and CD4 T cells after COVID-19. Study background: Convalescent study patients returned SARS-CoV-2 positive nasal swab PCR results, with 8 to 10 mild cases and one severe. Study findings and constraints: The median number of SARS-CoV-2-reactive clonotypes increased from roughly 22 to 38, a change that did not reach significance.

Cultured CD4+ T cell DNA was sequenced using the Oncomine TCR Beta short-read assay. DNA came from CD4+ T cells after culture. TCRdb reprocessed the PCR reads via MiXCR and lists one record per CDR3 protein. This sample carries approximately 21,000 distinct CDR3 sequences, roughly 40% of them seen once, and the ten largest clones take around 8.1%. V was pared by 4 bases and J by 2 bases, with 17 bases between. Per the germline V gene, CDR1 is LNHDA and CDR2 is SQIVND (reference sequence). This CDR3 is built from 16 residues. The gene calls are TRBV19 and TRBJ1-2, with D uncertain. The receptor's source is a human donor who had recovered from COVID-19. The material sequenced was CD4+ T cells from blood, cultured in vitro, taken after SARS-CoV-2 vaccination. CDR3 DNA sequence: TGTGCCAGTAGTAACCCCTCCGTTGAGAGGAACTATGGCTACACCTTC. Protein: CASSNPSVERNYGYTF.